This TCR beta chain originates from a study of CD8 T cells in ankylosing spondylitis. Per germline, CDR1 MGHDK and CDR2 SYGVNS. V was trimmed by 0 bases and J by 9 bases, leaving 15 bases between them. The CDR3 has 15 amino acids. TCRdb reanalysed the 5' RACE reads using MiXCR and keeps one entry per CDR3 protein. The table lists 250,000 to 350,000 distinct CDR3 sequences, around 20% of them singletons, with roughly 3.6% in the top ten. V usage is TRBV25-1 and J usage is TRBJ2-1; D gene unclear. This TCR derives from a female donor with ankylosing spondylitis or in good health (not recorded which). Sequencing was carried out using blood, either unsorted or a sorted T cell fraction (not recorded which). The CDR3 spells CASSEYKGSFGEQFF. CDR3 in DNA: TGTGCCAGCAGTGAATATAAGGGTTCTTTTGGTGAGCAGTTCTTC.